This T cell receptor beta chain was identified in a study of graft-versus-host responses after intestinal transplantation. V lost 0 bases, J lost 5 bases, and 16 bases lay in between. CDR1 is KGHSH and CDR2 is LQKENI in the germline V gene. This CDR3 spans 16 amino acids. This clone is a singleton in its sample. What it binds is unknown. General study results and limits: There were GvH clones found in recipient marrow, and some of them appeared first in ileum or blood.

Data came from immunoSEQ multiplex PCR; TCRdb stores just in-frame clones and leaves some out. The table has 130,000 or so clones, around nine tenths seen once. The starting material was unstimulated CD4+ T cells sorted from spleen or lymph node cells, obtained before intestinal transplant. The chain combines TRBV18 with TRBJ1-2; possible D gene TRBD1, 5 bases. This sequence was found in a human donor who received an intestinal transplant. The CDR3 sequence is CASSPPSQGARYGYTF. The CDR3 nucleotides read TGTGCCAGCTCACCACCGAGTCAGGGTGCGAGATATGGCTACACCTTC.